This TCR beta chain was observed in a study of blood T cell repertoires in COVID-19. Per the study methods: Amplifying reference gene primers gave estimates of nucleated cell counts. Profiled with immunoSEQ multiplex PCR; TCRdb holds only in-frame clones, not every one. From that table come the V and J calls and clone size; the DNA was used to work out D and trimming. The sample carries over 350,000 clones, more than 75% recorded once. Participants spanned ages about 18 to 90 years and resided in about two dozen US areas. Per the germline V gene, CDR1 is LNHDA and CDR2 is SQIVND (reference sequence). The CDR3 spans 15 residues. V lost 2 bases and J 4 bases, leaving 11 bases between the germline ends.

The V call is TRBV19, the J call TRBJ2-2, with D perhaps matching TRBD1 (6 bases). The source is a woman aged 45-59 years who had recovered from COVID-19. Sequencing input: PBMCs or T cells enriched from blood (not recorded which). This CDR3 is CASSILDRTTGELFF. The CDR3 DNA reads TGTGCCAGTAGTATACTCGACAGGACCACCGGGGAGCTGTTTTTT.